The TCR beta chain under discussion was sequenced for a study of T cell repertoires in cytomegalovirus infection. Whole-study findings and limits: In two of eight donors, the top clonotype was HLA-C-restricted CMV-specific.

Worth noting for this clonotype: Its antigen is currently unknown.

TCRdb re-called the reads through MiXCR, storing one row per CDR3 protein. In the table there are around 750,000 distinct CDR3 sequences, around a third of which are singletons. This CDR3 has 15 residues. Germline lookup yields CDR1 MNHGY and CDR2 SAAAGT. V dropped 6 bases and J dropped 4 bases, with 16 bases sitting between them. V gene TRBV6-8 combines with J gene TRBJ2-1; no reliable D call. The receptor was derived from a human donor in good health (CMV status not recorded). Some clones in this sample may be carry-over from other donors' samples. The input for sequencing was cultured CD8+ T cells from PBMCs, taken from culture after CMV antigen stimulation. The CDR3 DNA sequence: TGTGCCAGCAGCCTCGACTCCGATTTTTACAATGAGCAGTTCTTC. Its protein is CASSLDSDFYNEQFF.